These 26 T cell receptor beta chains were all obtained from the same sample, sequenced in a study of T cell repertoires in cytomegalovirus infection. TCRdb reanalysed the reads using MiXCR and keeps one entry per CDR3 protein. The sample has a few hundred thousand distinct CDR3 sequences; approximately 40% are singletons. Their antigens are not known. Material: cultured PBMCs, obtained from culture after CMV antigen stimulation. Every receptor here comes from a human donor in good health (CMV status not recorded). Some clones in this sample may be carry-over from other donors' samples.

There are a few counts of this clonotype. The rearrangement links TRBV7-6 to TRBJ2-5, with 9 positions matching TRBD2. The length of the CDR3 is 14 residues. Trimming cost V 2 bases and J 7 bases; bases outside gene matches: 5. CDR1 and CDR2 (germline): SGHVS, FNYEAQ. CDR3 residues: CASSLSETSGTQYF. The CDR3 DNA is TGTGCCAGCAGCTTATCTGAGACTAGCGGGACCCAGTACTTC.

The chain employs TRBV15 and TRBJ2-1; 7 bases agree with TRBD2. The CDR3 spans 16 residues. Germline values: CDR1 LNHNV, CDR2 YYDKDF (reference sequence). After removal of 0 bases from V and 8 bases from J, the junction contained 10 bases not matched to a gene. DNA of the CDR3: TGTGCCACCAGCAGAGACCGGCGCAGGGCGGGGGATGAGCAGTTCTTC. As protein: CATSRDRRRAGDEQFF.

J is TRBJ1-5 and V is TRBV7-6; no definite D call. Deletions cut 6 bases from V and 2 bases from J, with 14 bases between. CDR1 and CDR2 (germline): SGHVS, FNYEAQ. The CDR3 is 15 residues long. Here the CDR3 reads CASSSDQERNQPQHF. Written as DNA, the CDR3 is TGTGCCAGCAGTTCCGACCAGGAACGCAATCAGCCCCAGCATTTT.

The J gene is TRBJ1-1, the V gene TRBV11-2; D unresolved. There are 15 residues in the CDR3. CDR1 is SGHAT, CDR2 FQNNGV, per germline. The V gene lost 4 bases and the J gene lost 2 bases, with 14 bases spanning the gap. CDR3 in amino acids: CASSYVGRLNTEAFF. CDR3 in DNA: TGTGCCAGCAGCTACGTCGGTCGGCTTAACACTGAAGCTTTCTTT.

The CDR3, as DNA: TGCAGTGCTAGTCTCAGCCCCAGGTATACGCAGTATTTT. Translating gives CSASLSPRYTQYF. The chain joins TRBV20-1 to TRBJ2-3; D unclear. The CDR3 is made up of 13 amino acids. The V gene lost 3 bases and the J gene lost 7 bases, with 14 bases spanning the gap. CDR1 and CDR2 (germline): DFQATT, SNEGSKA (reference sequence).

For this clonotype: One junction end does not reproduce the germline sequence, and a read error may be involved. CDR3 in amino acids: CASSLEPRGNYGYTF. CDR3 in DNA: TGTGCCAGCAGCTTGGAGCCTCGGGGGAACTATGGCTACACCTTC. The chain is built from TRBV5-3 and TRBJ1-2, with D perhaps matching TRBD1 (5 bases). TRBV5-3 is recorded as an ORF, its role being uncertain. The CDR3 is made up of 15 amino acids.

This clonotype has just a few counts. The chain combines TRBV12-3 or TRBV12-4 with TRBJ1-6; 9 bases are a match to TRBD1. This CDR3 is built from 15 residues. Trimming cost V 11 bases and J 6 bases; bases outside gene matches: 11. The CDR3 protein is CASRRDRVPNSPLHF. CDR3 coding DNA: TGTGCCTCCCGCCGGGACAGGGTACCTAATTCACCCCTCCACTTT.

This clonotype was counted a few times. V is TRBV7-9 and J is TRBJ2-5; D is unclear. Germline V gene lookup returns CDR1 SEHNR and CDR2 FQNEAQ (reference sequence). The CDR3 loop spans 16 amino acids. Trimming shortened V by 5 bases and J by 1 base, and 17 bases separated the two germline ends. CDR3 nucleotide sequence: TGTGCCAGCAGCCCAAGAGGTTCTTTGCTCCAAGAGACCCAGTACTTC. It is translated as CASSPRGSLLQETQYF.

The V call is TRBV20-1, the J call TRBJ2-5, with D unclear. V was shortened by 6 bases and J by 3 bases, with 20 bases between the two germline ends. This CDR3 is 15 amino acids long. The germline CDR1 and CDR2 sequences are DFQATT and SNEGSKA (reference sequence). The CDR3 region is CSALSPERVEETQYF. In DNA, the CDR3 is TGCAGTGCCCTTAGTCCCGAACGTGTGGAAGAGACCCAGTACTTC.

CDR3 in DNA: TGTGCCAGCACCATGCGTGCCCCGGCCTGGGGCTCCTACAATGAGCAGTTCTTC. Its translation is CASTMRAPAWGSYNEQFF. The genes are TRBV2 and TRBJ2-1; unclear D gene. The V end was cut by 7 bases, the J end by 0 bases, with 22 bases between. This CDR3 has 18 residues. Germline CDR1 is SNHLY and CDR2 is FYNNEI. Combining the CDR3 with reference TRBV2 and TRBJ2-1 gives the whole variable domain EPEVTQTPSHQVTQMGQEVILRCVPISNHLYFYWYRQILGQKVEFLVSFYNNEISEKSEIFDDQFSVERPDGSNFTLKIRSTKLEDSAMYFCASTMRAPAWGSYNEQFFGPGTRLTVL.

The V gene is TRBV7-2, the J gene TRBJ1-6; D is perhaps TRBD1 (6 bases). CDR3 size: 15 residues. Trimming pared 5 bases from V and 4 bases from J, leaving 12 bases between. The V gene's germline CDR1 is SGHTA and CDR2 FQGNSA. The CDR3 nucleotides are TGTGCCAGCAGCCCCCGGACAGATTATAATTCACCCCTCCACTTT. This codes for CASSPRTDYNSPLHF.

This chain connects TRBV4-1 to TRBJ1-4; 7 nucleotides agree with TRBD1. CDR1 and CDR2 (germline): MGHRA, YSYEKL. This CDR3 region has 16 residues. V trimming: 5 bases; J trimming: 0 bases; junction bases outside the gene matches: 6. The CDR3: CASSSTQGATNEKLFF. The CDR3 DNA follows: TGCGCCAGCAGCTCCACTCAGGGGGCAACTAATGAAAAACTGTTTTTT.

This clonotype came up a few times. The J gene is TRBJ1-3, the V gene TRBV7-2; D uncertain. Trimming shortened V by 4 bases and J by 4 bases, and 11 bases separated the two germline ends. The CDR3 runs to 14 residues. Germline assignment: CDR1 SGHTA and CDR2 FQGNSA. CDR3 protein: CASSSWTGGNTIYF. For the CDR3, the DNA is TGTGCCAGCAGCTCCTGGACGGGGGGAAACACCATATATTTT.

This clonotype appeared many times. The chain couples TRBV7-2 to TRBJ2-7; D might be TRBD2 (6 bases). Trimming shortened V by 3 bases and J by 7 bases, and 10 bases separated the two germline ends. There are 12 residues in the CDR3. Germline assignment: CDR1 SGHTA and CDR2 FQGNSA. The CDR3 is CASSFLGREQYF. CDR3 bases: TGTGCCAGCAGCTTCTTAGGGAGGGAGCAGTACTTC.

The J gene is TRBJ2-7, the V gene TRBV28, with D perhaps TRBD1 (6 bases). Trimming removed 4 bases at V and 1 base at J, with 11 bases between. There are 14 residues in the CDR3. CDR1 is MDHEN, CDR2 SYDVKM, per germline. CDR3 amino acids: CASSSPGESYEQYF. The CDR3 DNA sequence: TGTGCCAGCAGTTCCCCAGGGGAATCCTACGAGCAGTACTTC.

The chain has TRBV7-8 and TRBJ2-7; 8 nucleotides agree with TRBD2. CDR3 length equals 16 residues. Losses at the gene ends were 1 base for V and 3 bases for J; bases not matched to a gene: 8. Germline lookup yields CDR1 SGHVS and CDR2 FQNEAQ. The CDR3 DNA reads TGTGCCAGCAGCTTAGTCTTAAGCGGGAGTGGCTACGAGCAGTACTTC. Protein product: CASSLVLSGSGYEQYF.

V usage is TRBV18 and J usage is TRBJ2-1; 11 nucleotides align to TRBD1. The J segment lost 6 bases and the V segment lost 2 bases, leaving 3 bases of the junction unmatched. Germline CDR1 is KGHSH and CDR2 is LQKENI. This CDR3 has 15 residues. The CDR3 region is CASSPGTGGANEQFF. CDR3 nucleotide sequence: TGTGCCAGCTCACCAGGGACAGGGGGAGCCAATGAGCAGTTCTTC.

This clonotype was recorded a few times. V is TRBV10-3 and J is TRBJ2-1; TRBD2 matches 11 bases. Germline V gene sequence: CDR1 ENHRY, CDR2 SYGVKD. This CDR3 contains 17 residues. V lost 10 bases, J lost 0 bases, and 11 bases stayed unmatched. This CDR3 is CATQGLAGGSSYNEQFF. DNA for the CDR3: TGTGCCACCCAGGGGCTAGCGGGGGGAAGCTCCTACAATGAGCAGTTCTTC.

This clonotype was counted only a few times. The V call is TRBV4-2, the J call TRBJ2-1, with TRBD2 matching over 12 bases. The CDR3 extends over 16 amino acids. V lost 4 bases to trimming and J lost 3 bases; unmatched junction nucleotides: 4. Germline CDR1 LGHNA, CDR2 YNFKEQ. In DNA, the CDR3 is TGTGCCAGCAGCCGACAGACTAGCGGGGGCTACAATGAGCAGTTCTTC. It codes for CASSRQTSGGYNEQFF.

This clonotype was detected a few times. CDR3: CASTTDGAPDTQYF. The CDR3 DNA is TGTGCCAGCACCACGGACGGAGCGCCGGATACGCAGTATTTT. This chain links TRBV6-1 with TRBJ2-3; no reliable D call. V lost 7 bases to trimming and J lost 6 bases, with 17 bases between them. Per germline, CDR1 MNHNS and CDR2 SASEGT. The CDR3 has 14 residues.

The chain combines TRBV6-6 with TRBJ1-6; a weak D match, TRBD1 (5 bases). Deletions cut 6 bases from V and 10 bases from J, with 16 bases between. CDR1 is MNHNY, CDR2 SVGAGI, per germline (reference sequence). The CDR3 consists of 14 residues. In DNA form, the CDR3 reads TGTGCCAGCAGCGCCACAGGTTTTTGGTCACCCCTCCACTTT. Its translation is CASSATGFWSPLHF.

As DNA, the CDR3 is TGTGCCAGCAGCTTTGGGCGGGGCTCCTACGAGCAGTACTTC. Protein: CASSFGRGSYEQYF. The V gene is TRBV7-2, the J gene TRBJ2-7; a weak D match, TRBD2 (6 bases). The CDR3 sequence is 14 residues long. Germline V lookup: CDR1 SGHTA, CDR2 FQGNSA. Trimming stripped 3 bases from V and 0 bases from J, with 9 bases between. Supplemented by reference TRBV7-2 and TRBJ2-7, the full variable domain reads GAGVSQSPSNKVTEKGKDVELRCDPISGHTALYWYRQSLGQGLEFLIYFQGNSAPDKSGLPSDRFSAERTGGSVSTLTIQRTQQEDSAVYLCASSFGRGSYEQYFGPGTRLTVT.

The rearrangement uses TRBV9 and TRBJ1-3; D is unresolved. CDR3 length: 15 residues. Trimming shortened V by 6 bases and J by 2 bases, and 15 bases separated the two germline ends. CDR1 and CDR2 from the germline V gene are SGDLS and YYNGEE. CDR3 loop: CASKVVVGAGNTIYF. The CDR3 DNA reads TGTGCCAGCAAAGTCGTCGTGGGAGCTGGAAACACCATATATTTT.

The chain employs TRBV7-6 and TRBJ2-7, with D unclear. V was trimmed by 0 bases and J by 2 bases, leaving 14 bases between them. This CDR3 has 16 residues. Germline CDR1 SGHVS, CDR2 FNYEAQ. The CDR3 loop reads CASSLAAWPQPYEQYF. The CDR3, as DNA: TGTGCCAGCAGCTTAGCCGCCTGGCCTCAACCCTACGAGCAGTACTTC.

The gene calls are TRBV4-3 and TRBJ2-5, with 7 bases lining up with TRBD2. The germline V gene has CDR1 LGHNA and CDR2 YSLEER. The CDR3 totals 13 residues. Trimming at V came to 4 bases and at J to 5 bases, leaving 4 bases not matched to a gene. Here the CDR3 reads CASSPMGGETQYF. The CDR3, as DNA: TGCGCCAGCAGCCCTATGGGGGGGGAGACCCAGTACTTC.

This clonotype has a handful of counts. This sequence joins TRBV12-3 or TRBV12-4 and TRBJ2-7, with TRBD2 identical over 8 bases. This CDR3 has 13 amino acids. Trimming removed 10 bases from V and 2 bases from J; junction bases left unmatched: 7. CDR3 sequence reads: CATAGRGAYEQYF. DNA for the CDR3: TGTGCCACCGCGGGGCGGGGGGCCTACGAGCAGTACTTC.